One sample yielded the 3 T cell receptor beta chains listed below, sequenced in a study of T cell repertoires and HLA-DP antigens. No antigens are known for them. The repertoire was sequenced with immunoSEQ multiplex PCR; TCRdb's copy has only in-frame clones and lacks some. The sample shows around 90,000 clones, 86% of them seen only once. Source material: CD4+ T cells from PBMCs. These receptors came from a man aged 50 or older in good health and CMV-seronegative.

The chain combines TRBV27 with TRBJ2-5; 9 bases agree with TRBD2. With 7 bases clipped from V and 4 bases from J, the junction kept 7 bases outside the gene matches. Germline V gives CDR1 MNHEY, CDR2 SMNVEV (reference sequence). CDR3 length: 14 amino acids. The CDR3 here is CASKKREVGETQYF. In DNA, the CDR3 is TGTGCCAGCAAGAAGCGGGAGGTGGGAGAGACCCAGTACTTC.

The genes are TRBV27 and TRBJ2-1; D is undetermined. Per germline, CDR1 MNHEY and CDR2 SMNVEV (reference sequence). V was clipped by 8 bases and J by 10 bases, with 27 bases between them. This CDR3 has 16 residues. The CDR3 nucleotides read TGTGCCAGCCCATCAACTCGGACGGTTCCCCTGGGGGAGCAGTTCTTC. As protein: CASPSTRTVPLGEQFF.

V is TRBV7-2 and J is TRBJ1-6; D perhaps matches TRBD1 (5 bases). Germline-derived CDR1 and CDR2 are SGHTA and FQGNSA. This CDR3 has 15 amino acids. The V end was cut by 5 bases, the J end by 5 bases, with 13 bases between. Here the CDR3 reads CASSQGSRNNSPLHF. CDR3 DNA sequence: TGTGCCAGCAGCCAGGGTTCTCGGAATAATTCACCCCTCCACTTT. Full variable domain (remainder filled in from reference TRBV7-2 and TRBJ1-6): GAGVSQSPSNKVTEKGKDVELRCDPISGHTALYWYRQSLGQGLEFLIYFQGNSAPDKSGLPSDRFSAERTGGSVSTLTIQRTQQEDSAVYLCASSQGSRNNSPLHFGNGTRLTVT.